Below are 30 T cell receptor beta chains sequenced from a single sample in a study of Ad26.COV2.S vaccination and SARS-CoV-2 variants. Treatment reported: around 19 received Ad26.COV2.S at low or high dose, single or two shots; 5 received placebo; per-sample allocation not given. Vaccine and placebo recipients were sampled on day 63 after the first injection. Repertoires were generated with immunoSEQ multiplex PCR, while TCRdb's copy carries only in-frame clones and drops some. The profile shows 350,000 to 500,000 clones, 85% to 90% of them singletons. The sequences come from peripheral blood, collected in a trial of Ad26.COV2.S vaccine versus placebo. All receptors come from a person aged 18-60 years who received the Ad26.COV2.S COVID-19 vaccine or a placebo.

The chain couples TRBV9 to TRBJ1-4; D is possibly TRBD1 (5 bases). With 2 bases removed from V and 4 bases from J, the gap between germline ends came to 12 bases. Germline lookup yields CDR1 SGDLS and CDR2 YYNGEE. The CDR3 covers 15 residues. CDR3 nucleotide sequence: TGTGCCAGCAGCGTCGCCGACAGCTTTAATGAAAAACTGTTTTTT. It specifies CASSVADSFNEKLFF.

The chain recombines TRBV10-3 with TRBJ1-2, with a tentative D call TRBD1 (5 bases). V shed 0 bases and J shed 3 bases, with 14 bases lying between them. Per germline, CDR1 ENHRY and CDR2 SYGVKD. CDR3 size: 16 residues. CDR3 amino acids: CAISESLGDGYYGYTF. The DNA of the CDR3 is TGTGCCATCAGTGAGTCCCTAGGGGACGGATACTATGGCTACACCTTC.

The V and J genes are TRBV9 and TRBJ2-7; D is perhaps TRBD1 (7 bases). V shed 0 bases and J shed 4 bases, with 20 bases lying between them. From germline, CDR1 is SGDLS and CDR2 YYNGEE. The CDR3 totals 17 residues. The CDR3 DNA reads TGTGCCAGCAGCGTAGGAGGGGCGGGAAGGGGGCAGTACGAGCAGTACTTC. Translation gives CASSVGGAGRGQYEQYF.

This clone was found once. The gene calls are TRBV11-2 and TRBJ2-7, with no clear D. In germline, CDR1 is SGHAT, CDR2 FQNNGV. V lost 5 bases, J lost 7 bases, and 12 bases lay in between. This CDR3 contains 12 residues. The CDR3 reads CASSPPSGEQYF. CDR3 coding DNA: TGTGCCAGCAGCCCTCCCTCCGGGGAGCAGTACTTC.

The chain links TRBV11-2 to TRBJ2-5; D is ambiguous. V shed 4 bases and J shed 1 base, with 13 bases lying between them. This CDR3 is built from 15 residues. The germline gives CDR1 SGHAT, CDR2 FQNNGV. The CDR3 spells CASSSGYDAQETQYF. The CDR3 DNA reads TGTGCCAGCAGCTCAGGTTATGACGCCCAAGAGACCCAGTACTTC. Full variable domain (outside the CDR3, taken from reference TRBV11-2 and TRBJ2-5): EAGVAQSPRYKIIEKRQSVAFWCNPISGHATLYWYQQILGQGPKLLIQFQNNGVVDDSQLPKDRFSAERLKGVDSTLKIQPAKLEDSAVYLCASSSGYDAQETQYFGPGTRLLVL.

The chain recombines TRBV2 with TRBJ2-2; TRBD1 matches 10 bases. This CDR3 comprises 16 residues. The V gene end was trimmed by 6 bases and the J gene end by 4 bases; junction bases not matched to a gene: 8. Germline loops: CDR1 SNHLY, CDR2 FYNNEI. The CDR3 here is CASSSSRTGGTGELFF. Here the CDR3 DNA reads TGTGCCAGCAGCTCTTCCAGGACAGGGGGCACCGGGGAGCTGTTTTTT.

This chain links TRBV25-1 with TRBJ1-1; the D gene is possibly TRBD1 (5 bases). The germline V gene has CDR1 MGHDK and CDR2 SYGVNS. Trimming removed 5 bases at V and 1 base at J, with 11 bases between. The CDR3 contains 14 residues. CDR3 sequence reads: CASSKSGGNTEAFF. The CDR3 coding sequence is TGTGCCAGCAGTAAAAGCGGGGGGAACACTGAAGCTTTCTTT.

The rearrangement joins TRBV4-3 to TRBJ2-7; no clear D gene. V was shortened by 1 base and J by 2 bases, with 9 bases between the two germline ends. Germline CDR1 and CDR2: LGHNA and YSLEER. CDR3 length: 14 residues. The CDR3 DNA reads as TGCGCCAGCAGCCAAGCGATACTTACCTACGAGCAGTACTTC. Residues: CASSQAILTYEQYF.

This chain connects TRBV5-6 to TRBJ1-4; D is possibly TRBD1 (5 bases). The V end lost 0 bases, the J end lost 7 bases, and 13 bases lay between the germline ends. Germline CDR1 reads SGHDT; CDR2 reads YYEEEE. This CDR3 has 15 amino acids. This CDR3 is CASSLAPGTAEKLFF. CDR3 sequence (DNA): TGTGCCAGCAGCTTGGCCCCAGGGACGGCTGAAAAACTGTTTTTT.

The V gene is TRBV20-1, the J gene TRBJ2-5; a possible D gene is TRBD1 (5 bases). This CDR3 region has 11 residues. Trimming took off 4 bases at V and 5 bases at J, with 8 bases between the two ends. Germline lookup yields CDR1 DFQATT and CDR2 SNEGSKA (reference sequence). In nucleotides, the CDR3 is TGCAGTGCTACCAGGGCGGAGACCCAGTACTTC. It encodes CSATRAETQYF.

The chain employs TRBV6-5 and TRBJ2-1; 7 bases are shared with TRBD1. CDR1 is MNHEY and CDR2 is SVGAGI in the germline V gene. The length of the CDR3 is 15 residues. The V segment lost 0 bases and the J segment 6 bases; nucleotides outside the gene matches: 5. CDR3 sequence reads: CASSYSPGQTNEQFF. CDR3 DNA sequence: TGTGCCAGCAGTTACTCGCCGGGACAGACCAATGAGCAGTTCTTC.

The chain has TRBV11-2 and TRBJ2-3; TRBD2 is a possible D gene (6 bases). Germline loops: CDR1 SGHAT, CDR2 FQNNGV. The V end lost 0 bases, the J end lost 6 bases, and 16 bases lay between the germline ends. The CDR3 contains 16 residues. The CDR3 region is CASSLDRDSLEDTQYF. CDR3 DNA sequence: TGTGCCAGCAGCTTAGATAGGGACTCGCTTGAGGATACGCAGTATTTT.

The chain recombines TRBV2 with TRBJ2-7; 7 nucleotides line up with TRBD1. This CDR3 has 13 amino acids. CDR1 and CDR2 from the germline V gene are SNHLY and FYNNEI. V dropped 8 bases and J dropped 1; count of bases not matched to a gene: 5. The CDR3 spells CASLPDRSYEQYF. In nucleotides, the CDR3 is TGTGCCAGCCTCCCGGACAGGTCCTACGAGCAGTACTTC.

CDR3 region: CASSRKRGRNNEQFF. The CDR3 nucleotides are TGTGCCAGCAGCCGAAAGCGGGGGCGAAACAATGAGCAGTTCTTC. The rearrangement uses TRBV14 and TRBJ2-1; 8 bases line up with TRBD2. This CDR3 comprises 15 residues. Trimming at V came to 4 bases and at J to 5 bases, leaving 7 bases not matched to a gene. Germline values: CDR1 SGHDN, CDR2 FVKESK.

This chain uses TRBV7-2 with TRBJ2-7; 12 positions agree with TRBD1. The V gene's germline CDR1 is SGHTA and CDR2 FQGNSA. The CDR3 contains 15 residues. The V gene end was trimmed by 5 bases and the J gene end by 11 bases; junction bases not matched to a gene: 13. The CDR3 coding sequence is TGTGCCAGCAGCCCCGCCGGGACAGGGGGCGAGTCAGAGTACTTC. This sequence encodes CASSPAGTGGESEYF.

The chain couples TRBV5-6 to TRBJ1-6; tentatively, D is TRBD1 (6 bases). Germline values: CDR1 SGHDT, CDR2 YYEEEE. Trimming pared 2 bases from V and 6 bases from J, leaving 15 bases between. This CDR3 region has 16 residues. CDR3 protein: CASSFESGAFNSPLHF. The CDR3, as DNA: TGTGCCAGCAGCTTCGAATCAGGGGCCTTTAATTCACCCCTCCACTTT.

The CDR3 is CSAGRGNTGELFF. The CDR3 nucleotides are TGCAGTGCAGGTCGAGGAAACACCGGGGAGCTGTTTTTT. The rearrangement joins TRBV29-1 to TRBJ2-2; no firm D call. The CDR3 extends over 13 amino acids. Germline V CDR1 and CDR2: SQVTM, ANQGSEA.

This clone has a handful of counts. V and J are TRBV7-9 and TRBJ1-1, with D hard to call. Trimming shortened V by 4 bases and J by 2 bases, and 11 bases separated the two germline ends. The CDR3 has 14 amino acids. Germline CDR1 reads SEHNR; CDR2 reads FQNEAQ (reference sequence). CDR3 protein: CASSSIAGNTEAFF. CDR3 in DNA: TGTGCCAGCAGCTCCATCGCGGGTAACACTGAAGCTTTCTTT.

The chain employs TRBV19 and TRBJ2-5; a weak D match, TRBD1 (6 bases). Trimming pared 9 bases from V and 2 bases from J, leaving 19 bases between. The CDR3 is 15 residues long. The germline V gene encodes CDR1 LNHDA and CDR2 SQIVND (reference sequence). CDR3 bases: TGTGCCAGCCAACCGGGACAAGCACAACAAGAGACCCAGTACTTC. Its translation is CASQPGQAQQETQYF.

Ten or more counts support this clone. The chain combines TRBV7-9 with TRBJ2-2; D not resolved. The CDR3 contains 16 residues. Trimming stripped 5 bases from V and 0 bases from J, with 13 bases between. Germline values: CDR1 SEHNR, CDR2 FQNEAQ (reference sequence). This CDR3 reads CASSPGPFANTGELFF. In nucleotides, the CDR3 is TGTGCCAGCAGCCCGGGTCCGTTCGCGAACACCGGGGAGCTGTTTTTT.

This clone has just a few counts. The J gene is TRBJ1-6, the V gene TRBV28; TRBD1 matches 8 bases. Germline V gives CDR1 MDHEN, CDR2 SYDVKM. V shed 5 bases, J shed 6 bases, and the junction held 9 bases outside the gene matches. The CDR3 is 16 amino acids. The CDR3 loop reads CASSILRGTGNSPLHF. CDR3 sequence (DNA): TGTGCCAGCAGTATACTCCGTGGGACAGGTAATTCACCCCTCCACTTT.

The rearrangement joins TRBV7-6 to TRBJ2-5; 8 positions match TRBD2. Germline CDR1 is SGHVS and CDR2 is FNYEAQ. V lost 7 bases to trimming and J lost 2 bases; unmatched junction nucleotides: 12. The CDR3 has 16 residues. CDR3 nucleotides: TGTGCCAGCACCCTTTCTGGGGGCGGGAGGCAAGAGACCCAGTACTTC. This sequence encodes CASTLSGGGRQETQYF.

The chain couples TRBV5-6 to TRBJ2-5; 12 bases match TRBD1. The CDR3 consists of 16 residues. Looked up from germline, CDR1 is SGHDT and CDR2 is YYEEEE. V dropped 2 bases and J dropped 5; count of bases not matched to a gene: 7. CDR3: CASSFRGTGGRETQYF. CDR3 nucleotides: TGTGCCAGCAGCTTTAGAGGGACAGGGGGCAGGGAGACCCAGTACTTC.

This chain uses TRBV30 with TRBJ2-2, with 8 bases that match TRBD1. CDR1 is GTSNPN and CDR2 is SVGIG in the germline V gene (reference sequence). The CDR3 spans 15 residues. V trimming: 0 bases; J trimming: 4 bases; junction bases outside the gene matches: 4. Written as DNA, the CDR3 is TGTGCCTGGAGTGTAGGTCAGGGGGCCACCGGGGAGCTGTTTTTT. This encodes CAWSVGQGATGELFF.

The count of this clone is one. The V and J genes are TRBV4-3 and TRBJ2-7; TRBD2 matches 7 bases. CDR3 size: 15 residues. Germline-derived CDR1 and CDR2 are LGHNA and YSLEER. With V trimmed by 4 bases and J by 0 bases, 6 bases remained unmatched. CDR3 nucleotides: TGCGCCAGCAGCCTTGGGAGGGCCTCCTCCTACGAGCAGTACTTC. Protein: CASSLGRASSYEQYF.

The chain employs TRBV6-4 and TRBJ2-3; TRBD2 aligns across 9 bases. The V gene end was trimmed by 6 bases and the J gene end by 0 bases; junction bases not matched to a gene: 4. The CDR3 contains 15 residues. Germline V lookup: CDR1 MRHNA, CDR2 SNTAGT. The CDR3 DNA sequence: TGTGCCAGCAGCCCGACTAGCGGTAGCACAGATACGCAGTATTTT. Its protein product is CASSPTSGSTDTQYF.

The chain is built from TRBV6-5 and TRBJ2-2; tentatively, D is TRBD1 (6 bases). The germline CDR1 and CDR2 sequences are MNHEY and SVGAGI. This CDR3 comprises 15 residues. V lost 4 bases and J 6 bases, leaving 15 bases between the germline ends. CDR3: CASSLRQDMAGELFF. The CDR3 nucleotides are TGTGCCAGCAGTTTAAGACAGGACATGGCCGGGGAGCTGTTTTTT.

The gene calls are TRBV4-3 and TRBJ2-5, with a possible D match to TRBD2 (6 bases). Germline lookup yields CDR1 LGHNA and CDR2 YSLEER. Trimming shortened V by 11 bases and J by 1 base, and 14 bases separated the two germline ends. The CDR3 consists of 13 residues. In DNA form, the CDR3 reads TGCGCCTCCGCCGGGGGAGTCCAAGAGACCCAGTACTTC. This codes for CASAGGVQETQYF.

V usage is TRBV12-3 or TRBV12-4 and J usage is TRBJ2-7; no clear D. The CDR3 is made up of 13 amino acids. Trimming left V 3 bases short and J 4 bases short, with 10 bases between. The CDR3 spells CASSFRPFYEQYF. CDR3 nucleotides: TGTGCCAGCAGTTTCCGCCCATTTTACGAGCAGTACTTC.

The chain's CDR3 is CATSRVGARAGELFF. The DNA of the CDR3 is TGTGCCACCAGTCGGGTGGGGGCAAGGGCCGGGGAGCTGTTTTTT. This sequence joins TRBV24-1 and TRBJ2-2; TRBD1 is a possible D gene (6 bases). Germline V CDR1 and CDR2: KGHDR, SFDVKD. There are 15 residues in the CDR3. V gave up 6 bases and J gave up 6 bases, with 16 bases separating them.